The TCR beta chain described here comes from a study of early stage breast cancer tumors. Study results and caveats: Comparing each tissue with blood distinguished tumor from normal in about 90% of the 16 patients.

In the case of this clone: Antigen: not known.

Each sample had two DNA replicates, about 0.5 ug blood or roughly 1.4 ug tissue. Profiling relied on immunoSEQ multiplex PCR, and the TCRdb table lists in-frame clones only, not all of them. The table records around 11,000 clones, around 80% of them present only once. Sequencing was done on a sample of breast tumor tissue. The clonotype was recovered from a person aged 65-85 years with breast cancer.

CDR3 bases: TGTGCCAGCAGCTTAGTTCGGACAGGGGGCGCGGATACGCAGTATTTT. The encoded protein is CASSLVRTGGADTQYF. The rearrangement joins TRBV7-2 to TRBJ2-3; 11 bases map to TRBD1. The V gene end was trimmed by 1 base and the J gene end by 6 bases; junction bases not matched to a gene: 6. Per the germline V gene, CDR1 is SGHTA and CDR2 is FQGNSA. CDR3 length equals 16 residues.